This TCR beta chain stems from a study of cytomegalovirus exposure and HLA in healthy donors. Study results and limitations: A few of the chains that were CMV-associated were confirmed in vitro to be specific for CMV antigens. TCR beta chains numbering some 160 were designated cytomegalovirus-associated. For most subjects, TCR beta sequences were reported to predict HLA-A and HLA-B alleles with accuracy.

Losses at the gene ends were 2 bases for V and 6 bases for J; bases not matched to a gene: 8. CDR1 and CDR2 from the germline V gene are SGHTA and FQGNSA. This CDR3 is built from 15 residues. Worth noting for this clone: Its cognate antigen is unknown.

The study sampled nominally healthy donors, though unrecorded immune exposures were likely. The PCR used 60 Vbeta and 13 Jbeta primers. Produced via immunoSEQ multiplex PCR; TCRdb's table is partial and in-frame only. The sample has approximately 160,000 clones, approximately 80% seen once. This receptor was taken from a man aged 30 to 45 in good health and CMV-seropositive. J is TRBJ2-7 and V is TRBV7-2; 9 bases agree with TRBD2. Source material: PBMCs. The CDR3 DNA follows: TGTGCCAGCAGCTTACTAGGACTAGCGCTCGGCGAGCAGTACTTC. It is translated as CASSLLGLALGEQYF. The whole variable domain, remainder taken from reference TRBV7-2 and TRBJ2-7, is GAGVSQSPSNKVTEKGKDVELRCDPISGHTALYWYRQSLGQGLEFLIYFQGNSAPDKSGLPSDRFSAERTGGSVSTLTIQRTQQEDSAVYLCASSLLGLALGEQYFGPGTRLTVT.